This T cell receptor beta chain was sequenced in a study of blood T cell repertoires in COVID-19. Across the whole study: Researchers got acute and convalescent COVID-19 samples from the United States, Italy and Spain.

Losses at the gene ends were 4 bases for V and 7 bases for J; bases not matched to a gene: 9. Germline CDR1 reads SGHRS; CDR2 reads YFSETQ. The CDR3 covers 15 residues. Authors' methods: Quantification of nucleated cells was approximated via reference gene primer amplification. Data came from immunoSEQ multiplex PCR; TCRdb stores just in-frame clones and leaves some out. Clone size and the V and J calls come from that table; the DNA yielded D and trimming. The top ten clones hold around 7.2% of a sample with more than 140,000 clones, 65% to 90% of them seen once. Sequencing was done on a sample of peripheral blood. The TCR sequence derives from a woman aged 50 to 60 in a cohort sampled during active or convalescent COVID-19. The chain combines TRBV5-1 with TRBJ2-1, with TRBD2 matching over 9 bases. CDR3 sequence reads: CASSTTSGRMNEQFF. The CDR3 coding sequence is TGCGCCAGCAGCACAACTAGCGGGCGGATGAATGAGCAGTTCTTC.